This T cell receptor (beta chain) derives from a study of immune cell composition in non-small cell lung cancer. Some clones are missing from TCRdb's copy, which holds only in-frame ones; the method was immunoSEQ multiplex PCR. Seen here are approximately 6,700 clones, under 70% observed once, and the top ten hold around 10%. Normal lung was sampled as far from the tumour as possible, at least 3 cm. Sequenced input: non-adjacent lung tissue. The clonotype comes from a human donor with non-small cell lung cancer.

The CDR3 loop reads CASSFFQGFGAFF. Here the CDR3 DNA reads TGTGCCAGCAGCTTCTTTCAGGGGTTTGGAGCTTTCTTT. The V gene is TRBV11-2, the J gene TRBJ1-1, with D maybe TRBD1 (6 bases). Per the germline V gene, CDR1 is SGHAT and CDR2 is FQNNGV. Trimming shortened V by 3 bases and J by 10 bases, and 15 bases separated the two germline ends. The CDR3 covers 13 residues. The whole variable domain, remainder taken from reference TRBV11-2 and TRBJ1-1, is EAGVAQSPRYKIIEKRQSVAFWCNPISGHATLYWYQQILGQGPKLLIQFQNNGVVDDSQLPKDRFSAERLKGVDSTLKIQPAKLEDSAVYLCASSFFQGFGAFFGQGTRLTVV.